These T cell receptor beta chains were read from a single sample in a study of CD8+ T cells in alopecia areata. TCRdb's copy holds only in-frame clones and misses some; the assay was immunoSEQ multiplex PCR. The repertoire holds 95,000 to 100,000 clones, around 60% seen once, with about 15% in the top ten. The sequenced sample was CD8+ T cells sorted from blood, obtained around week 55, from a patient treated with tofacitinib. The receptors come from a human donor with alopecia areata. Both conserved end residues are trimmed from each CDR3.

V gene: TRBV9
J gene: TRBJ2-7
CDR3 protein: ASSVAGQGVEEQY

V gene: TRBV30
J gene: TRBJ2-4
CDR3 protein: AWSPGAGGNIQY

V gene: TRBV27
J gene: TRBJ1-6
CDR3 protein: ASSDMGGSPLH

V gene: TRBV5-1
J gene: TRBJ1-4
CDR3 protein: ASSPGTVGEKLF

V gene: TRBV10-3
J gene: TRBJ2-7
CDR3 protein: AIRKAQGDEQY

V gene: TRBV2
J gene: TRBJ1-1
CDR3 protein: ASSELVNTEAF

V gene: TRBV29-1
J gene: TRBJ2-5
CDR3 protein: SVPGPTSGQY

V gene: TRBV5-6
J gene: TRBJ1-2
CDR3 protein: ASSDGTANYGYT

V gene: TRBV7-9
J gene: TRBJ2-1
CDR3 protein: ASSQAGSSYNEQF

V gene: TRBV27
J gene: TRBJ2-7
CDR3 protein: ASSLVKGEKYEQY

V gene: TRBV7-9
J gene: TRBJ2-6
CDR3 protein: ASSPGQSSGANVLT

V gene: TRBV30
J gene: TRBJ2-2
CDR3 protein: AYTGGPGELF

V gene: TRBV7-9
J gene: TRBJ2-2
CDR3 protein: ASIQGDTGELF

V gene: TRBV14
J gene: TRBJ2-2
CDR3 protein: ASSHPGQTTGELF

V gene: TRBV28
J gene: TRBJ1-1
CDR3 protein: ASSLGGASEAF

V gene: TRBV5-6
J gene: TRBJ1-5
CDR3 protein: ASSTGSNQPQH

V gene: TRBV30
J gene: TRBJ2-1
CDR3 protein: ASEGWGENYNEQF

V gene: TRBV6-5
J gene: TRBJ1-2
CDR3 protein: ASENLKTGGRGYT

V gene: TRBV27
J gene: TRBJ2-7
CDR3 protein: ASSFNPRAEQY

V gene: TRBV5-6
J gene: TRBJ2-5
CDR3 protein: ASSNRGPTYQETQY